Below are 17 T cell receptor beta chains sequenced from a single sample in a study of blood T cell repertoires in COVID-19. Some clones are missing from TCRdb's copy, which holds only in-frame ones; the method was immunoSEQ multiplex PCR. The table includes fewer than 70,000 clones, 65% to 90% detected once. The material sequenced was peripheral blood. These receptors were taken from an elderly man with acute or convalescent COVID-19.

The chain joins TRBV11-2 to TRBJ2-5, with D perhaps matching TRBD1 (6 bases). Trimming pared 3 bases from V and 5 bases from J, leaving 13 bases between. Germline V gene sequence: CDR1 SGHAT, CDR2 FQNNGV. This CDR3 is built from 14 residues. The CDR3 sequence: CASSFSGVPETQYF. In DNA, the CDR3 is TGTGCCAGCAGCTTTTCAGGGGTTCCGGAGACCCAGTACTTC.

The rearrangement links TRBV19 to TRBJ2-3, with a weak D call TRBD1 (6 bases). The CDR3 spans 15 residues. Germline lookup yields CDR1 LNHDA and CDR2 SQIVND (reference sequence). The V and J ends lost 5 bases and 2 bases respectively, with 14 bases between them. CDR3 DNA sequence: TGTGCCAGTAGTCGGGACACCCTTCTCACAGATACGCAGTATTTT. Its protein is CASSRDTLLTDTQYF.

V usage is TRBV10-1 and J usage is TRBJ2-3, with 7 bases matching TRBD2. The V gene's germline CDR1 is WNHNN and CDR2 SYGVQD (reference sequence). V trimming: 2 bases; J trimming: 0 bases; junction bases outside the gene matches: 2. The CDR3 is 15 amino acids. The CDR3 region is CASSEGGSSTDTQYF. The CDR3 DNA reads TGCGCCAGCAGTGAGGGCGGGAGTAGCACAGATACGCAGTATTTT.

The chain combines TRBV10-3 with TRBJ1-1, with D unresolved. Germline CDR1 ENHRY, CDR2 SYGVKD. The germline V and J ends were trimmed by 8 bases and 3 bases, with 31 bases remaining between them. This CDR3 is built from 19 residues. The CDR3 coding sequence is TGTGCCATCGCGGAGCGCTCGACGGGGATTCGTCCTGATGACACTGAAGCTTTCTTT. Its protein is CAIAERSTGIRPDDTEAFF.

This sequence joins TRBV5-5 and TRBJ2-3; TRBD2 matches at 10 bases. V gave up 4 bases and J gave up 0 bases; unmatched junction bases: 5. CDR3 length: 16 residues. In germline, CDR1 is SGHKS, CDR2 YYEKEE (reference sequence). The CDR3 loop is CASSLPTSGSTDTQYF. CDR3 sequence (DNA): TGTGCCAGCAGCCTACCGACTAGCGGGAGCACAGATACGCAGTATTTT.

This chain links TRBV9 with TRBJ2-7, with 11 bases matching TRBD1. From germline, CDR1 is SGDLS and CDR2 YYNGEE. The CDR3 is 14 amino acids. After removal of 0 bases from V and 4 bases from J, the junction contained 0 bases not matched to a gene. CDR3 DNA sequence: TGTGCCAGCAGCGTAGGGGACAGGGGGTACGAGCAGTACTTC. Amino acids: CASSVGDRGYEQYF.

This clone was seen more than once but under ten times. The V and J genes are TRBV6-2 or TRBV6-3 and TRBJ1-5, with D perhaps TRBD1 (6 bases). Trimming left V 6 bases short and J 6 bases short, with 18 bases between. The CDR3 consists of 15 residues. The V gene's germline CDR1 is MNHEY and CDR2 SVGEGT. As DNA, the CDR3 is TGTGCCAGCAGCCCACCTACAGGGTTGGGTCAGCCCCAGCATTTT. It specifies CASSPPTGLGQPQHF.

The table lists this clone with a count of one. The gene calls are TRBV14 and TRBJ1-1; D gene uncertain. The CDR3 contains 14 residues. The V gene's germline CDR1 is SGHDN and CDR2 FVKESK. Trimming left V 1 base short and J 1 base short, with 7 bases between. The CDR3 sequence: CASSQVRGNTEAFF. Written as DNA, the CDR3 is TGTGCCAGCAGCCAAGTACGAGGGAACACTGAAGCTTTCTTT.

The chain couples TRBV19 to TRBJ2-1; 9 nucleotides match TRBD2. The CDR3 is 16 amino acids. Trimming cost V 7 bases and J 1 base; bases outside gene matches: 8. Looked up from germline, CDR1 is LNHDA and CDR2 is SQIVND (reference sequence). Written as DNA, the CDR3 is TGTGCCAGTATTAATAGCGGGAGTTTGTCCTACAATGAGCAGTTCTTC. This encodes CASINSGSLSYNEQFF.

This clone has more than one count but fewer than ten. The chain combines TRBV6-5 with TRBJ1-2; D ambiguous. V lost 4 bases, J lost 8 bases, and 14 bases lay in between. Germline values: CDR1 MNHEY, CDR2 SVGAGI. The CDR3 totals 13 residues. The chain's CDR3 is CASSSFAGGGYTF. The CDR3 DNA reads as TGTGCCAGCAGTTCCTTTGCCGGCGGCGGCTACACCTTC.

This clone occurred a few times. This chain connects TRBV5-4 to TRBJ1-2; 7 positions match TRBD1. CDR3 length: 14 residues. Germline assignment: CDR1 SGHNT and CDR2 YYREEE (reference sequence). V shed 0 bases, J shed 8 bases, and the junction held 7 bases outside the gene matches. CDR3 nucleotide sequence: TGTGCCAGCAGCTTGGTTGGACAGGCGCAAGGCTACACCTTC. Translation gives CASSLVGQAQGYTF.

The chain recombines TRBV6-1 with TRBJ2-4; weak D call: TRBD1 (5 bases). V lost 2 bases to trimming and J lost 2 bases, with 7 bases between them. This CDR3 has 14 amino acids. The germline V gene has CDR1 MNHNS and CDR2 SASEGT. CDR3 amino acids: CASSESGPKNIQYF. The CDR3 bases are TGTGCCAGCAGTGAATCAGGGCCCAAAAACATTCAGTACTTC.

This chain connects TRBV24-1 to TRBJ1-4; 7 bases line up with TRBD1. The germline V gene encodes CDR1 KGHDR and CDR2 SFDVKD. The CDR3 extends over 13 amino acids. The V gene end was trimmed by 1 base and the J gene end by 9 bases; junction bases not matched to a gene: 1. CDR3 sequence reads: CATSDLQGKKLFF. The CDR3 DNA is TGTGCCACCAGTGATTTACAGGGGAAAAAACTGTTTTTT.

This clone was seen a handful of times. V and J are TRBV27 and TRBJ2-3, with a tentative D call TRBD2 (5 bases). The CDR3 runs 15 residues. Germline loops: CDR1 MNHEY, CDR2 SMNVEV (reference sequence). V lost 10 bases and J 1 base, leaving 18 bases between the germline ends. The CDR3 region is CATQRRAPRTDTQYF. CDR3 DNA sequence: TGTGCCACCCAAAGGCGGGCGCCCCGCACAGATACGCAGTATTTT.

The chain combines TRBV3-1 (or the pseudogene TRBV3-2) with TRBJ2-2; D remains unclear. The germline V gene has CDR1 LGHDT and CDR2 YNNKEL (reference sequence). This CDR3 is 14 amino acids long. Between the trimmed V and J ends, which lost 3 bases and 4 bases, there was a span of 9 bases. The chain's CDR3 is CASSQNSLTGELFF. CDR3 coding DNA: TGTGCCAGCAGCCAGAACAGCCTCACCGGGGAGCTGTTTTTT.

The J gene is TRBJ2-2, the V gene TRBV6-4; the D is unclear. CDR1 MRHNA and CDR2 SNTAGT come from the germline V gene. Between the trimmed V and J ends, which lost 2 bases and 4 bases, there was a span of 5 bases. This CDR3 contains 13 residues. The DNA of the CDR3 is TGTGCCAGCAGTGACCAGTTCACCGGGGAGCTGTTTTTT. Translating gives CASSDQFTGELFF.

The gene calls are TRBV2 and TRBJ2-1; 8 nucleotides match TRBD2. The junction had 2 bases not matched to a gene; V was cut back by 7 bases and J by 3 bases. Germline values: CDR1 SNHLY, CDR2 FYNNEI. The CDR3 spans 13 residues. DNA of the CDR3: TGTGCCAGCATAACTAGCGGCTACAATGAGCAGTTCTTC. Translated: CASITSGYNEQFF. Filled out from reference TRBV2 and TRBJ2-1, the complete variable domain reads EPEVTQTPSHQVTQMGQEVILRCVPISNHLYFYWYRQILGQKVEFLVSFYNNEISEKSEIFDDQFSVERPDGSNFTLKIRSTKLEDSAMYFCASITSGYNEQFFGPGTRLTVL.